This T cell receptor beta chain was profiled in a study of blood T cells in healthy people across ages. The total RNA that was extracted per sample amounted to at least 6 micrograms. Looked up from germline, CDR1 is SGHAT and CDR2 is FQNNGV. The CDR3 runs to 12 residues. V was trimmed by 5 bases and J by 6 bases, leaving 10 bases between them. PCR was performed a second time for about 7 to 12 cycles using a sample-barcoded 5' primer and a J-beta primer mix. Via MiXCR, TCRdb re-called the 5' RACE reads, giving one row per CDR3 protein. The sample lists around 970,000 distinct CDR3 sequences; about 51% were seen once.

Sequenced sample: blood. This sequence originates from an older woman in good health. The chain is built from TRBV11-2 and TRBJ2-5; D gene unclear. The CDR3 DNA reads as TGTGCCAGCAGCCTGTCCGTTCAGACCCAGTACTTC. Protein sequence: CASSLSVQTQYF.